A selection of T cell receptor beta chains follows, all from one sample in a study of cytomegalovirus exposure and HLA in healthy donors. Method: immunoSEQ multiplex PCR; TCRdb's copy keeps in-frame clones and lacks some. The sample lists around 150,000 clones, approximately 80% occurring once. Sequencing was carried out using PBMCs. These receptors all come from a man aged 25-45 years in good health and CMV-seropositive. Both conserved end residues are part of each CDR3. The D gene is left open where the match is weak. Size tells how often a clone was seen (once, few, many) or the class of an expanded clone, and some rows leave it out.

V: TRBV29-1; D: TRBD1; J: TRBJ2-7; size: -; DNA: TGCAGCGTTGACCACCGGGACAGGGGCATCAACGAGCAGTACTTC; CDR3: CSVDHRDRGINEQYF
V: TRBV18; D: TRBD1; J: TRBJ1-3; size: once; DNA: TGTGCCAGCTCACCACAGGACAGGGCCGCTGGAAACACCATATATTTT; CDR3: CASSPQDRAAGNTIYF
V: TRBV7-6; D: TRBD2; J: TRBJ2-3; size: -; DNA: TGTGCCAGCTCCCGGGCGGGAGAAATAGATACGCAGTATTTT; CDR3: CASSRAGEIDTQYF
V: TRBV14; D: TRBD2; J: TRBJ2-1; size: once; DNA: TGTGCCAGCAGCCGGGAGGGCCTCTACAATGAGCAGTTCTTC; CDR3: CASSREGLYNEQFF
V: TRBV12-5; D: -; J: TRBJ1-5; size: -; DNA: TGTGCTAGTGGTTTGGGTGGCGGCCAGCCCCAGCATTTT; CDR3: CASGLGGGQPQHF
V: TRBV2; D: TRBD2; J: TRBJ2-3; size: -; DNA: TGTGCCAAAGGGGGGGTAGCGGGGGCGACAGATACGCAGTATTTT; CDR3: CAKGGVAGATDTQYF
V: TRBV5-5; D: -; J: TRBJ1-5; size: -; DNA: TGTGCCAGCAGCTCCGGCGGGGGGGTGCAGCCCCAGCATTTT; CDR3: CASSSGGGVQPQHF
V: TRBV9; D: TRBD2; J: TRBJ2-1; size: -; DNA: TGTGCCAGCAGCGCACTAGCGGGGGCTAACAATGAGCAGTTCTTC; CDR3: CASSALAGANNEQFF
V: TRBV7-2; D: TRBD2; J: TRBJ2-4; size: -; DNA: TGTGCCAGCAGCACAACGGGACTAGCGGGATCGGTAACCAAAAACATTCAGTACTTC; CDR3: CASSTTGLAGSVTKNIQYF
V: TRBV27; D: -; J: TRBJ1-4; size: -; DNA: TGTGCCCCCCGGGGTACTAATGAAAAACTGTTTTTT; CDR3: CAPRGTNEKLFF